This entry is about one T cell receptor (beta chain). This clone was found a few times. The clone's antigen remains unknown. Qualities for individual bases were not recorded, and no much larger clone is one base off. Trimming leaves V shorter by 1 base and J shorter by 5 bases, with the junction holding 10 bases beyond the gene matches. Counted from cysteine to phenylalanine, this CDR3 has 16 amino acids. Only the CDR3 DNA stays, 48 bases, in frame from base 1. The germline V gene specifies MDHEN as CDR1 and SYDVKM as CDR2. This sample was included in a study of cytomegalovirus exposure and HLA in healthy donors (dated by TCRdb to between 2016 and 2019). Describing the broader study: An earlier analysis of approximately 600 of the donors reported 250 to 300 Gb of sequence data and roughly 100 million unique TCR beta sequences from 150 million to 200 million T cells. Around 320 gigabases of sequencing data and roughly 90 million unique TCR sequences were included in an early release covering 500 to 750 HLA-typed donors. The genetic ancestry cluster associated with self-reported Caucasian donors included 81% of the roughly 410 genotyped donors. The study aimed to test whether signatures of past pathogen exposure could be identified by cataloging public T cell receptors. Using immunosequencing, the study profiled T cell repertoires from 500 to 800 subjects and related those repertoires to cytomegalovirus serostatus. Besides the first cohort of 666 subjects, a separate validation cohort made up of 90 to 150 different subjects was used. High-throughput TCR immunosequencing, statistical association of individual TCRs with disease status, and machine learning were combined to predict cytomegalovirus infection status. A later analysis re-analyzed previously published TCR beta repertoires from 666 donors and added high-resolution HLA genotyping to study TCR occurrence patterns. In the later analysis, no new phenotypic data were used to find candidate immune exposures; instead, reliance was placed on TCR beta sequences and their occurrence across donors. An earlier analysis of 587 of the donors applied high-throughput TCR beta sequencing to assess whether each TCR beta V gene segment acted as functional or pseudogenic. Donor age, sex, ethnicity and CMV serostatus were compiled together with the repertoire data. A later genetic analysis used genome-wide SNP genotypes for 398 of the 666 donors, treating that subset as a discovery cohort. All discovery cohort repertoires had been generated using a single sequencing platform. Both class I and class II loci were covered by HLA typing, at four-digit resolution. Typing coverage differed by locus: A, B, C, DRB1 and DQB1 were typed in about 629-640 donors, DQA1 in 522, DPA1 in around 610, and DPB1 in around 440. Roughly 5 DR-DQ haplotypes were handled as single units for association and clustering because linkage in the cohort was strong. Across approximately 400 genotyped donors of the cohort, an average of roughly 230,000 unique TCR beta nucleotide sequences per donor were sequenced, and about a sixth of those sequences were non-productive. Study-wide findings and limitations: The authors suggested that the approach could potentially be extended to other disease states and immunological phenotypes. The cohort was sequenced for TCR beta chains only, and without alpha or paired-chain data the features that could be detected were limited. In a later analysis, HLA-associated TCR beta chains showed more clonal expansion and lower generation probabilities than non-associated chains that were equally common. Because some donors lacked HLA typing at each locus, the association tests relied only on the typed subset. Some IMGT-functional V segments, including TRBV6-2 and TRBV6-3, could not be distinguished by the 87-base-pair reads and were therefore excluded. A further reported finding was that TCR beta sequences accurately predicted the HLA-A and HLA-B alleles for most subjects in the first cohort. Linkage disequilibrium might explain the correlated functional status among segregating V segments, but an unknown experimental factor could not be ruled out. The sequencing pipeline was judged likely to have produced a cluster of highly shared sequence variants as a technical artifact. A later analysis reported that several top co-occurrence clusters appeared linked to parvovirus B19, influenza, CMV and Epstein-Barr virus. A later analysis associated 16,951 TCR beta sequences with specific HLA alleles at a false discovery rate of 0.05. The study gave a list of more than 150 TCR beta chains associated with cytomegalovirus. A later analysis found that most CMV-associated TCR beta chains appeared HLA-restricted, with HLA associations seemingly driven largely by CMV exposure. A later genetic analysis reported fewer N-insertions in productive TCRs among donors in an Asian-associated ancestry cluster than the roughly 620-donor mean. When HLA alleles, especially DR and DQ, strongly co-occurred, attributing TCR associations to individual alleles was difficult. In vitro tests confirmed that a few of the cytomegalovirus-associated TCR beta chains recognize cytomegalovirus antigens. Because counts were too low, more than 15 rarely observed V segments, including chromosome 9 orphons, were left out of the earlier analysis of 587 of the donors. Most TCR sequences were seen in very few donors, while some public TCRs were found in many individuals. The classifier was reported to diagnose cytomegalovirus status with high specificity and sensitivity in both the original and validation cohorts. An earlier analysis of approximately 570 of the donors showed that most TCR beta V segments appeared in productive rearrangements either about 87% or about 30% of the time, which broadly matched IMGT annotations. Sequencing depth was assumed to be roughly uniform across donors in the presence/absence analyses, though that assumption may not hold. V-gene and J-gene trimming of TCR beta chains was associated with a missense DCLRE1C variant in a later genetic analysis, and the association was replicated in an independent cohort. The only immune exposure information available for the cohort was CMV serostatus. A later analysis found that TCR association rates varied across HLA loci, with DRB1 alleles showing the most associated TCRs and HLA-C alleles the fewest.

The cohort was made up of roughly 670 healthy bone marrow donors. At the time of sampling, every cohort member was nominally healthy, though immune exposures that went unrecorded were likely present. The donor tested CMV seronegative and was one of the 352 seronegative cohort members. Every donor gave a peripheral blood sample, and the peripheral blood mononuclear cells from that sample were used for TCR beta sequencing. Genomic DNA extraction from the blood cell samples was performed with the Qiagen DNeasy Blood Extraction Kit. Libraries came from the immunoSEQ multiplex PCR assay. For the multiplex PCR, a mixture combining 60 forward primers for TCR Vbeta segments and 13 reverse primers for TCR Jbeta segments was used. The CDR3 region of rearranged TCR beta genes was amplified from genomic DNA by a multiplex PCR assay. Amplified TCR beta libraries were sequenced as 87-base-pair reads on the Illumina HiSeq System. The original pipeline was this. A later analysis tallied some 79 million unique TCR beta chains across the 666 repertoires, and approximately 11 million of those chains were shared by two or more donors. Raw reads were error-corrected and collapsed into unique sequences with a nearest-neighbor algorithm that merged closely related sequences to remove PCR and sequencing errors. To assign V, D and J gene segments, CDR3 sequences were aligned to IMGT reference sequences. For a sequence to be retained, a match of at least six nucleotides to both a V gene segment and a J gene segment was required. A rearrangement was called productive if the CDR3 had no stop codons and remained in frame with V and J, and every other rearrangement was called non-productive. Following IMGT convention, CDR3 was defined as the stretch from the second conserved V-encoded cysteine to the conserved J-encoded phenylalanine. The earlier analysis of about 590 of the donors excluded sequences that lacked an unambiguous match to a single V gene segment. An earlier analysis of several hundred of the donors called V segments functional above 56.7% productive rearrangements and segregating when the between-donor standard deviation exceeded 5%. A statistical classification framework was developed to diagnose cytomegalovirus status using the catalog of TCR beta chain sequences. In a later analysis, TCR nucleotide sequences were compared against IMGT/GENE-DB human TR gene sequences so that V and J genes could be assigned. Using the TCRdist pipeline, a later analysis assigned CDR3 sequences along with most-parsimonious VDJ recombination scenarios. In a later analysis, each TCR beta chain was defined by its CDR3 amino acid sequence together with its V-gene family, and reads without a unique V-gene family were excluded. A later analysis removed 500 to 650 highly shared, low-generation-probability nucleotide sequences to deal with suspected cross-contamination and a sequencing artifact. For each public chain, a later analysis derived a clonal expansion index from normalized ranks of inferred template counts within each repertoire. In a later analysis, generation probabilities were computed with a VDJ recombination model fitted to out-of-frame rearrangements, and the resulting probabilities were checked against IGoR. In a later analysis, hypergeometric tests were used to score TCR-TCR, TCR-HLA and TCR-CMV co-occurrence, with a repertoire-size bias correction applied to TCR pairs. To estimate false discovery rates, a later analysis permuted the HLA or CMV assignments 20 times. A later analysis grouped co-occurring TCRs with DBSCAN, adding TCRdist sequence similarity when clustering within HLA-allele-positive subsets. Repertoires with fewer than 30,000 or more than 120,000 public chains, plus five repertoires with anomalous nucleotide sharing, were excluded from co-occurrence clustering. TCRdb holds this immuneACCESS table with in-frame rearrangements only. Some clones are missing; in checked studies, unresolved V genes explain under half, and the rest has no known cause. From that table come the V and J calls and clone size; the DNA was used to work out D and trimming. This sample holds around 86,000 clones; about 80% were observed only once. The leading ten clones occupy nearly 6% of the sample.

Sequenced input: PBMCs. The rearrangement combines TRBV28 with TRBJ1-2, with 7 bases aligning to TRBD1. This TCR came from a female donor in good health and CMV-seronegative. The nucleotides are TGTGCCAGCAGTTTATTTGCTCAGGGGGTGCGATATGGCTACACCTTC. Its amino acids are CASSLFAQGVRYGYTF.